Detailed here is one TCR beta chain. The CDR3 covers 14 residues. Germline V gene data show CDR1 as SGHRS and CDR2 as YFSETQ. V was pared by 0 bases and J by 6 bases, with 12 bases between. This entry comes from a study of blood T cell repertoires in COVID-19. The authors' processing: Amplification with reference gene primers provided the estimates of nucleated cell counts. TCRdb keeps only in-frame clones here, not all; method: immunoSEQ multiplex PCR. V, J and clone size derive from that table, while D and trimming were established from the DNA sequence. The sample has around 170,000 clones, roughly 86% seen once; the top ten hold around 0.63%.

The clonotype was recovered from a man in his sixties with COVID-19, enrolled during active disease. Specimen: peripheral blood. V usage is TRBV5-1 and J usage is TRBJ1-2; D perhaps matches TRBD1 (6 bases). CDR3 DNA sequence: TGCGCCAGCAGCTTGGATGCGGGGGCGAATGGCTACACCTTC. This codes for CASSLDAGANGYTF.